Below are 22 T cell receptor beta chains sequenced from a single sample in a study of somatic mutations in cytotoxic T cells in rheumatoid arthritis. Method: immunoSEQ multiplex PCR; TCRdb's copy keeps in-frame clones and lacks some. The table has under 5,000 clones, approximately 80% seen once. The sample in question was CD8+ T cells sorted from blood, obtained at a follow-up visit. These receptors were obtained from a man aged 35 to 55 with rheumatoid arthritis.

This chain uses TRBV6-6 with TRBJ1-4; D uncertain. The CDR3 spans 15 residues. Germline V gene sequence: CDR1 MNHNY, CDR2 SVGAGI (reference sequence). V was shortened by 4 bases and J by 6 bases, with 15 bases between the two germline ends. The CDR3 spells CASSLRQGVDEKLFF. The CDR3 DNA sequence: TGTGCCAGCAGTTTACGACAAGGAGTAGATGAAAAACTGTTTTTT.

The V and J genes are TRBV9 and TRBJ2-3; D is undetermined. The CDR3 spans 14 residues. The V gene lost 2 bases and the J gene lost 6 bases, with 13 bases spanning the gap. Germline-derived CDR1 and CDR2 are SGDLS and YYNGEE. In DNA, the CDR3 is TGTGCCAGCAGCGTCTTCTCGACCCCCGATACGCAGTATTTT. Translated: CASSVFSTPDTQYF.

In this sample, this clone turned up a few times. The gene calls are TRBV9 and TRBJ1-1; D may be TRBD1 (5 bases). Trimming took off 3 bases at V and 1 base at J, with 16 bases between the two ends. The CDR3 is 16 residues long. CDR1 is SGDLS and CDR2 is YYNGEE in the germline V gene. CDR3 protein: CASSAAVGAANTEAFF. For the CDR3, the DNA is TGTGCCAGCAGCGCCGCCGTAGGGGCAGCGAACACTGAAGCTTTCTTT.

The genes are TRBV28 and TRBJ2-7; 7 positions match TRBD2. This CDR3 contains 15 residues. V shed 2 bases and J 7 bases; nucleotides not matched to a gene: 11. Per the germline V gene, CDR1 is MDHEN and CDR2 is SYDVKM. The CDR3 loop reads CASSLGRDPEGEQYF. CDR3 DNA sequence: TGTGCCAGCAGTTTAGGGAGGGACCCAGAGGGGGAGCAGTACTTC.

This clone was observed a few times. The rearrangement joins TRBV11-2 to TRBJ2-7, with 9 positions matching TRBD1. The CDR3 has 17 amino acids. Germline assignment: CDR1 SGHAT and CDR2 FQNNGV. The ends lost 0 bases at V and 7 bases at J; junction bases unmatched: 13. The CDR3 nucleotides read TGTGCCAGCAGCTTAGATAGGCCGGGACAGGGTATCTGGGAGCAGTACTTC. It encodes CASSLDRPGQGIWEQYF.

The CDR3 is CASRPSGSGDTQYF. The DNA of the CDR3 is TGTGCCAGCAGACCCAGCGGGAGTGGTGATACGCAGTATTTT. The J gene is TRBJ2-3, the V gene TRBV6-5, with 8 bases fitting TRBD2. The CDR3 is made up of 14 amino acids. The trim removed 6 bases at V and 6 bases at J, leaving 8 bases unmatched. Germline assignment: CDR1 MNHEY and CDR2 SVGAGI.

The chain has TRBV13 and TRBJ2-5, with 8 nucleotides matching TRBD2. Germline lookup yields CDR1 PRHDT and CDR2 FYEKMQ (reference sequence). J lost 5 bases, V lost 2 bases, and 7 bases had no gene match. This CDR3 has 15 residues. CDR3 region: CASSLNAGGQETQYF. CDR3 nucleotides: TGTGCCAGCAGCTTAAATGCGGGAGGACAGGAGACCCAGTACTTC. Full variable domain (remainder filled in from reference TRBV13 and TRBJ2-5): AAGVIQSPRHLIKEKRETATLKCYPIPRHDTVYWYQQGPGQDPQFLISFYEKMQSDKGSIPDRFSAQQFSDYHSELNMSSLELGDSALYFCASSLNAGGQETQYFGPGTRLLVL.

The chain recombines TRBV13 with TRBJ2-7; D may be TRBD2 (6 bases). Deletions cut 5 bases from V and 8 bases from J, with 22 bases between. The CDR3 runs 15 residues. CDR1 is PRHDT, CDR2 FYEKMQ, per germline (reference sequence). CDR3 region: CASSHRSTSSNQQYF. The CDR3 nucleotides read TGTGCCAGCAGCCATCGAAGTACTAGCTCTAACCAGCAGTACTTC.

The CDR3 is CASISITVHQPQHF. In nucleotides, the CDR3 is TGTGCCAGCATTTCTATTACGGTACATCAGCCCCAGCATTTT. The chain combines TRBV28 with TRBJ1-5; D ambiguous. There are 14 residues in the CDR3. Germline CDR1 reads MDHEN; CDR2 reads SYDVKM. V lost 7 bases to trimming and J lost 5 bases, with 15 bases between them.

The chain carries TRBV5-6 and TRBJ2-1; 10 bases are shared with TRBD2. Germline values: CDR1 SGHDT, CDR2 YYEEEE. This CDR3 comprises 16 residues. J gave up 8 bases and V 3 bases, and 11 bases lay outside the gene matches. CDR3 nucleotides: TGTGCCAGCAGCTACTACGGACTAGCGGATTCTGATGAGCAGTTCTTC. Its protein is CASSYYGLADSDEQFF.

The rearrangement uses TRBV10-3 and TRBJ2-7; D remains ambiguous. Trimming took off 7 bases at V and 3 bases at J, with 10 bases between the two ends. This CDR3 has 12 amino acids. CDR1 and CDR2 from the germline V gene are ENHRY and SYGVKD. For the CDR3, the DNA is TGTGCCATCAAAGCTGGAAACTACGAGCAGTACTTC. It is translated as CAIKAGNYEQYF.

The gene calls are TRBV2 and TRBJ2-5, with TRBD2 identical over 14 bases. V lost 6 bases, J lost 4 bases, and 13 bases stayed unmatched. Germline V CDR1 and CDR2: SNHLY, FYNNEI. The CDR3 loop spans 18 amino acids. CDR3: CASRGLAGEGGMGETQYF. CDR3 DNA: TGTGCCAGCAGGGGACTAGCGGGAGAAGGCGGGATGGGAGAGACCCAGTACTTC. Filled out from reference TRBV2 and TRBJ2-5, the complete variable domain reads EPEVTQTPSHQVTQMGQEVILRCVPISNHLYFYWYRQILGQKVEFLVSFYNNEISEKSEIFDDQFSVERPDGSNFTLKIRSTKLEDSAMYFCASRGLAGEGGMGETQYFGPGTRLLVL.

The CDR3 spells CAITDNRKAAYNEQFF. CDR3 DNA: TGTGCCATCACGGATAACCGTAAGGCTGCTTACAATGAGCAGTTCTTC. This chain connects TRBV10-3 to TRBJ2-1; no reliable D call. Germline lookup yields CDR1 ENHRY and CDR2 SYGVKD. This CDR3 has 16 amino acids. Trimming stripped 7 bases from V and 4 bases from J, with 20 bases between.

J is TRBJ2-7 and V is TRBV11-2; perhaps TRBD1 as D (7 bases). CDR1 and CDR2 from the germline V gene are SGHAT and FQNNGV. V was clipped by 5 bases and J by 7 bases, with 15 bases between them. This CDR3 has 13 residues. The CDR3 coding sequence is TGTGCCAGCAGCCGAACACAGGGGAGGGAGCAGTACTTC. The encoded protein is CASSRTQGREQYF.

The chain couples TRBV5-6 to TRBJ1-1; perhaps TRBD1 as D (5 bases). The CDR3 sequence is 16 residues long. Germline V gene sequence: CDR1 SGHDT, CDR2 YYEEEE. Trimming cost V 0 bases and J 3 bases, with 15 bases left between them. CDR3 DNA sequence: TGTGCCAGCAGCTTGGCCGGGGGGGTCCGGTACACTGAAGCTTTCTTT. Its protein is CASSLAGGVRYTEAFF. Full variable domain (outside the CDR3, taken from reference TRBV5-6 and TRBJ1-1): DAGVTQSPTHLIKTRGQQVTLRCSPKSGHDTVSWYQQALGQGPQFIFQYYEEEERQRGNFPDRFSGHQFPNYSSELNVNALLLGDSALYLCASSLAGGVRYTEAFFGQGTRLTVV.

This chain links TRBV9 with TRBJ1-3, with a weak D call TRBD1 (6 bases). Germline CDR1 reads SGDLS; CDR2 reads YYNGEE. Trimming removed 0 bases from V and 7 bases from J, with 14 bases in between. The CDR3 runs 15 residues. DNA of the CDR3: TGTGCCAGCAGCGTAGCGGAGGGGGTAGGGAACACCATATATTTT. Protein: CASSVAEGVGNTIYF.

The gene calls are TRBV30 and TRBJ2-2; D unresolved. Germline CDR1 is GTSNPN and CDR2 is SVGIG (reference sequence). Trimming cost V 3 bases and J 4 bases, with 6 bases left between them. The CDR3 contains 12 residues. CDR3 in amino acids: CAWSFGTGELFF. CDR3 coding DNA: TGTGCCTGGAGCTTTGGCACCGGGGAGCTGTTTTTT.

This clone was recorded once. This sequence joins TRBV7-9 and TRBJ2-7; tentative D call: TRBD2 (5 bases). Germline V lookup: CDR1 SEHNR, CDR2 FQNEAQ (reference sequence). There are 13 residues in the CDR3. Trimming took 5 bases from V and 4 from J, leaving 12 bases between them. The CDR3 sequence is CASSGAGSYEQYF. CDR3 nucleotides: TGTGCCAGCAGCGGCGCGGGTTCGTACGAGCAGTACTTC.

The genes are TRBV7-9 and TRBJ2-7; no clear D. Germline CDR1 reads SEHNR; CDR2 reads FQNEAQ (reference sequence). Trimming cost V 3 bases and J 0 bases, with 6 bases left between them. The CDR3 contains 13 residues. CDR3 sequence reads: CASSFDPSYEQYF. CDR3 sequence (DNA): TGTGCCAGCAGCTTCGACCCCTCCTACGAGCAGTACTTC.

The CDR3: CASRNDSPNYGYTF. In nucleotides, the CDR3 is TGTGCCAGCAGGAACGACAGTCCTAACTATGGCTACACCTTC. The chain has TRBV27 and TRBJ1-2; TRBD1 might be the D (5 bases). V was shortened by 6 bases and J by 0 bases, with 11 bases between the two germline ends. From germline, CDR1 is MNHEY and CDR2 SMNVEV (reference sequence). This CDR3 contains 14 residues.

The chain has TRBV25-1 and TRBJ2-7, with 10 positions matching TRBD1. Trimming cost V 7 bases and J 4 bases; bases outside gene matches: 10. The CDR3 loop spans 15 amino acids. Germline V gives CDR1 MGHDK, CDR2 SYGVNS. CDR3 DNA: TGTGCCAGCACTAAAGGGCGGGACAGGGGTTACGAGCAGTACTTC. Translation gives CASTKGRDRGYEQYF.

The J gene is TRBJ2-5, the V gene TRBV7-6; D ambiguous. Germline V gene sequence: CDR1 SGHVS, CDR2 FNYEAQ. Trimming stripped 2 bases from V and 3 bases from J, with 10 bases between. The CDR3 loop spans 14 amino acids. CDR3 nucleotide sequence: TGTGCCAGCAGCTTACCTAGACTGAAAGAGACCCAGTACTTC. It encodes CASSLPRLKETQYF.